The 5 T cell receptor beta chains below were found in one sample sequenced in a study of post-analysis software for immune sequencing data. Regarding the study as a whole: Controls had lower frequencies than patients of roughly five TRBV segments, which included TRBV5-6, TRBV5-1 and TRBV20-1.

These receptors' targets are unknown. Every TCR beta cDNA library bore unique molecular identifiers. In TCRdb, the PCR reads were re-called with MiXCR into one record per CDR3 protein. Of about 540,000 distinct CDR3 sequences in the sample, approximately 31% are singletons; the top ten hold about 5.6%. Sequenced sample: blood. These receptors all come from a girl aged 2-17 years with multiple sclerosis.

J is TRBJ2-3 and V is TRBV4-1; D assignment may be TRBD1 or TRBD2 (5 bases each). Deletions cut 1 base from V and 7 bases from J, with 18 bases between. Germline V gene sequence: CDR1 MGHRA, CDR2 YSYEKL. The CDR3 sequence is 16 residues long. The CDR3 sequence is CASSQVARGRLYTQYF. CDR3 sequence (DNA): TGCGCCAGCAGCCAAGTGGCGAGGGGAAGGTTGTATACGCAGTATTTT.

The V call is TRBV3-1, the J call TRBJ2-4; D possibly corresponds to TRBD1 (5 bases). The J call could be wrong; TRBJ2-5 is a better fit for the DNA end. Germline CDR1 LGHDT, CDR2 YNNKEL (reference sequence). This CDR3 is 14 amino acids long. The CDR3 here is CASSQEMGHATQYF. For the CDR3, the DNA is TGTGCCAGCAGCCAAGAAATGGGGCATGCGACCCAGTACTTC.

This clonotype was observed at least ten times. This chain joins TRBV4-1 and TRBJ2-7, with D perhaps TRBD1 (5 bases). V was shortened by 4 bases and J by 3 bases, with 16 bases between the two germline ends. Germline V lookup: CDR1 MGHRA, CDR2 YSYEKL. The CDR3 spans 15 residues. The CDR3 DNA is TGCGCCAGCAGCCCCTCAGCCAGGGTTGACTACGAGCAGTACTTC. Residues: CASSPSARVDYEQYF.

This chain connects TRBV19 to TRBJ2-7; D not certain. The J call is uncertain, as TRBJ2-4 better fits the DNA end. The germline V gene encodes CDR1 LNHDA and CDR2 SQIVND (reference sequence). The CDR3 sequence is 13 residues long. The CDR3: CASSPAVPNIQYF. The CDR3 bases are TGTGCCAGTAGCCCGGCAGTCCCAAACATTCAGTACTTC.

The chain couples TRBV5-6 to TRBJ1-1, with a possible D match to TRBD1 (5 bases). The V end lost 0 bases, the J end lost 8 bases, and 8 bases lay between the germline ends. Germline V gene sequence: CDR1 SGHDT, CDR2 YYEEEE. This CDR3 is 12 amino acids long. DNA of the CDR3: TGTGCCAGCAGCTTGGGACAGCCGGAAGCTTTCTTT. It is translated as CASSLGQPEAFF.